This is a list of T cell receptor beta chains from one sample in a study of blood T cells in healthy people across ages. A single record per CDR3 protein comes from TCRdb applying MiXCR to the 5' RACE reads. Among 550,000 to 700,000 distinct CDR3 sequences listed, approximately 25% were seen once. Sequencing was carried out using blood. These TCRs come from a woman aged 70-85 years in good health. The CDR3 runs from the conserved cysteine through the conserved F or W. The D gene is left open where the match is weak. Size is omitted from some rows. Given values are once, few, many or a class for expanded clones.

CDR3aa: CASSFRGEKLFF; CDR3nt: TGTGCCAGCAGCTTTCGAGGAGAAAAACTGTTTTTT; d_gene: -; v_gene: TRBV7-9; abundance: -; j_gene: TRBJ1-4
CDR3aa: CASSYDRADEQFF; CDR3nt: TGCGCCAGCAGCTATGACAGGGCCGATGAGCAGTTCTTC; d_gene: TRBD1; v_gene: TRBV5-1; abundance: few; j_gene: TRBJ2-1
CDR3aa: CASSFKAGPETQCF; CDR3nt: TGTGCCAGCAGCTTTAAGGCGGGTCCGGAGACCCAGTGCTTC; d_gene: -; v_gene: TRBV7-6; abundance: few; j_gene: TRBJ2-5
CDR3aa: CASSPTGTSENIQYF; CDR3nt: TGTGCCAGCAGCCCCACCGGGACGAGCGAAAACATTCAGTACTTC; d_gene: -; v_gene: TRBV9; abundance: few; j_gene: TRBJ2-4
CDR3aa: CSARKLASQETQYF; CDR3nt: TGCAGTGCTAGAAAACTAGCGAGCCAAGAGACCCAGTACTTC; d_gene: TRBD2; v_gene: TRBV20-1; abundance: -; j_gene: TRBJ2-5
CDR3aa: CSVRPGTQETQYF; CDR3nt: TGCAGCGTGAGACCTGGAACCCAAGAGACCCAGTACTTC; d_gene: -; v_gene: TRBV29-1; abundance: -; j_gene: TRBJ2-5
CDR3aa: CASSQASDHGELFF; CDR3nt: TGTGCCAGCAGCCAGGCTAGCGATCACGGGGAGCTGTTTTTT; d_gene: -; v_gene: TRBV3-1; abundance: -; j_gene: TRBJ2-2
CDR3aa: CASSSQRQGNEKLFF; CDR3nt: TGTGCCAGCAGCTCCCAAAGACAGGGCAATGAAAAACTGTTTTTT; d_gene: TRBD1; v_gene: TRBV7-9; abundance: few; j_gene: TRBJ1-4
CDR3aa: CSATRAAANTGELFF; CDR3nt: TGCAGTGCCACGAGGGCAGCGGCGAACACCGGGGAGCTGTTTTTT; d_gene: -; v_gene: TRBV20-1; abundance: -; j_gene: TRBJ2-2
CDR3aa: CASSSLGEDEQYF; CDR3nt: TGTGCCAGCAGCTCCCTTGGGGAGGACGAGCAGTACTTC; d_gene: -; v_gene: TRBV3-1; abundance: -; j_gene: TRBJ2-7
CDR3aa: CASSFGDTQETQYF; CDR3nt: TGCGCCAGCAGCTTTGGGGACACCCAAGAGACCCAGTACTTC; d_gene: -; v_gene: TRBV5-1; abundance: few; j_gene: TRBJ2-5
CDR3aa: CASCWAHGYEQYF; CDR3nt: TGTGCCAGCTGTTGGGCCCACGGCTACGAGCAGTACTTC; d_gene: -; v_gene: TRBV6-1; abundance: few; j_gene: TRBJ2-7
CDR3aa: CASSRGGNSRFFF; CDR3nt: TGTGCCAGCAGCCGAGGGGGGAATTCGAGGTTTTTCTTT; d_gene: -; v_gene: TRBV3-1; abundance: few; j_gene: TRBJ1-1
CDR3aa: CASSQDRTGSSYEQYF; CDR3nt: TGTGCCAGCAGCCAAGACCGGACAGGGAGCTCCTACGAGCAGTACTTC; d_gene: TRBD1; v_gene: TRBV14; abundance: -; j_gene: TRBJ2-7
CDR3aa: CASSVGGSGNTIYF; CDR3nt: TGTGCCAGCAGCGTAGGGGGCTCTGGAAACACCATATATTTT; d_gene: -; v_gene: TRBV7-3; abundance: many; j_gene: TRBJ1-3
CDR3aa: CAWSVPDSANYGYTF; CDR3nt: TGTGCCTGGAGTGTGCCGGACAGTGCTAACTATGGCTACACCTTC; d_gene: -; v_gene: TRBV30; abundance: -; j_gene: TRBJ1-2
CDR3aa: CASSEDPSSYNEQFF; CDR3nt: TGTGCCAGCAGTGAAGACCCGAGCTCCTACAATGAGCAGTTCTTC; d_gene: -; v_gene: TRBV6-4; abundance: -; j_gene: TRBJ2-1
CDR3aa: CSVLWGAGETQYF; CDR3nt: TGCAGCGTCCTTTGGGGGGCAGGGGAGACCCAGTACTTC; d_gene: -; v_gene: TRBV29-1; abundance: -; j_gene: TRBJ2-5
CDR3aa: CASFQGPSDSNTGELFF; CDR3nt: TGCGCCAGCTTTCAGGGACCGTCAGACTCGAACACCGGGGAGCTGTTTTTT; d_gene: -; v_gene: TRBV4-3; abundance: few; j_gene: TRBJ2-2
CDR3aa: CASGRSGRYEQYF; CDR3nt: TGTGCCAGCGGTAGGAGTGGGCGGTACGAGCAGTACTTC; d_gene: -; v_gene: TRBV27; abundance: -; j_gene: TRBJ2-7
CDR3aa: CASSVYGTGPVSTDTQYF; CDR3nt: TGTGCCAGCAGCGTATATGGGACAGGCCCCGTTAGCACAGATACGCAGTATTTT; d_gene: TRBD1; v_gene: TRBV9; abundance: few; j_gene: TRBJ2-3
CDR3aa: CASSLGFSRSGELFF; CDR3nt: TGCGCCAGCAGCTTGGGTTTTAGCAGGAGCGGGGAGCTGTTTTTT; d_gene: -; v_gene: TRBV5-1; abundance: few; j_gene: TRBJ2-2
CDR3aa: CASSWAGTLNTEAFF; CDR3nt: TGTGCCAGCAGCTGGGCCGGGACACTGAACACTGAAGCTTTCTTT; d_gene: -; v_gene: TRBV7-2; abundance: -; j_gene: TRBJ1-1
CDR3aa: CASNPGQEKQYF; CDR3nt: TGTGCCAGCAACCCGGGACAGGAGAAGCAGTACTTC; d_gene: TRBD1; v_gene: TRBV12-3/TRBV12-4; abundance: -; j_gene: TRBJ2-5
CDR3aa: CASSPLAGALDEQFF; CDR3nt: TGTGCCAGCTCACCACTCGCGGGAGCTCTCGATGAGCAGTTCTTC; d_gene: TRBD2; v_gene: TRBV18; abundance: once; j_gene: TRBJ2-1
CDR3aa: CSAPGSWDNNEKLFF; CDR3nt: TGCAGTGCTCCCGGTAGCTGGGACAATAATGAAAAACTGTTTTTT; d_gene: -; v_gene: TRBV20-1; abundance: -; j_gene: TRBJ1-4
CDR3aa: CASSARGGHEQFF; CDR3nt: TGTGCCAGCAGCGCGCGGGGGGGCCATGAGCAGTTCTTC; d_gene: TRBD2; v_gene: TRBV3-1; abundance: few; j_gene: TRBJ2-1
CDR3aa: CSAGEGQGNSPLHF; CDR3nt: TGCAGTGCCGGGGAAGGACAGGGCAATTCACCCCTCCACTTT; d_gene: TRBD1; v_gene: TRBV20-1; abundance: -; j_gene: TRBJ1-6
CDR3aa: CSDVTGTYNSPLHF; CDR3nt: TGCAGCGACGTGACAGGGACTTATAATTCACCCCTCCACTTT; d_gene: TRBD1; v_gene: TRBV29-1; abundance: -; j_gene: TRBJ1-6
CDR3aa: CASSQEARGAYGEQFF; CDR3nt: TGCGCCAGCAGCCAAGAAGCGAGGGGCGCGTACGGAGAGCAGTTCTTC; d_gene: -; v_gene: TRBV4-3; abundance: many; j_gene: TRBJ2-1
CDR3aa: CASSPTGGAGGYTF; CDR3nt: TGCGCCAGCAGCCCCACCGGGGGGGCGGGAGGCTACACCTTC; d_gene: -; v_gene: TRBV5-1; abundance: -; j_gene: TRBJ1-2
CDR3aa: CASTSPTSGGAHEQFF; CDR3nt: TGTGCCAGCACCTCACCTACTAGCGGGGGGGCCCATGAGCAGTTCTTC; d_gene: -; v_gene: TRBV21-1; abundance: -; j_gene: TRBJ2-1
CDR3aa: CASSYATGGVAYTQYF; CDR3nt: TGTGCCAGCAGTTATGCGACCGGGGGTGTCGCCTATACGCAGTATTTT; d_gene: -; v_gene: TRBV6-5; abundance: -; j_gene: TRBJ2-3
CDR3aa: CASSLSGLAGVTDTQYF; CDR3nt: TGTGCCAGCAGCTTAAGTGGGCTAGCGGGGGTCACAGATACGCAGTATTTT; d_gene: TRBD2; v_gene: TRBV7-2; abundance: -; j_gene: TRBJ2-3
CDR3aa: CSVGPGLITDTQYF; CDR3nt: TGCAGCGTTGGCCCAGGACTAATAACAGATACGCAGTATTTT; d_gene: -; v_gene: TRBV29-1; abundance: -; j_gene: TRBJ2-3